This T cell receptor (beta chain) was recovered during a study of blood T cell repertoires in COVID-19. At the level of the study: Collection of acute and convalescent COVID-19 samples took place in the United States, Italy and Spain.

Method: immunoSEQ multiplex PCR; TCRdb's copy keeps in-frame clones and lacks some. Found here are 65,000 to 75,000 clones, over 70% of them singletons; the top ten hold approximately 12%. Trimming shortened V by 6 bases and J by 4 bases, and 10 bases separated the two germline ends. This CDR3 is built from 13 residues. Germline V gene lookup returns CDR1 MNHEY and CDR2 SVGEGT. This chain links TRBV6-2 or TRBV6-3 with TRBJ2-4; the D gene is possibly TRBD1 (6 bases). This receptor was identified in a human donor in a cohort sampled during active COVID-19. Sequenced material: peripheral blood. In nucleotides, the CDR3 is TGTGCCAGCAGCCGTGACAGGAAAAACATTCAGTACTTC. Residues: CASSRDRKNIQYF.